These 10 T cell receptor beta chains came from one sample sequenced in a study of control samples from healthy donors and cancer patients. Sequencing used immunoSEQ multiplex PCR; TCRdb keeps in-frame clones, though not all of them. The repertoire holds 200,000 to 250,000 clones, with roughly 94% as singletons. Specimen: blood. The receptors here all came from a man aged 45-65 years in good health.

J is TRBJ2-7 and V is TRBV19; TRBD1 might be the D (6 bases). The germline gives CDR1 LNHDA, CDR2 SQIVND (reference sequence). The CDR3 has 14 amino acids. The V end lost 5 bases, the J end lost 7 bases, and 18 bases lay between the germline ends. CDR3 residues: CASSLYTGLEEQYF. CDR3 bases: TGTGCCAGTAGTCTTTATACAGGGTTGGAAGAGCAGTACTTC.

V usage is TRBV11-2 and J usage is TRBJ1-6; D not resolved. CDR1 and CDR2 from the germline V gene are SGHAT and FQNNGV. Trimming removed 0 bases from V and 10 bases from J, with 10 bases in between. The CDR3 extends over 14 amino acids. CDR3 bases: TGTGCCAGCAGCTTAGAACGATTGGGGTCACCCCTCCACTTT. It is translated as CASSLERLGSPLHF.

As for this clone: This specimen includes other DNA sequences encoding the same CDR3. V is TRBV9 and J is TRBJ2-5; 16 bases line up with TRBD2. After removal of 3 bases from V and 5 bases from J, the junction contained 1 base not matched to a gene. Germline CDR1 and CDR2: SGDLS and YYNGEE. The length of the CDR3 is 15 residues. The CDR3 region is CASSAGLAGGETQYF. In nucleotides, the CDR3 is TGTGCCAGCAGCGCGGGACTAGCGGGGGGGGAGACCCAGTACTTC.

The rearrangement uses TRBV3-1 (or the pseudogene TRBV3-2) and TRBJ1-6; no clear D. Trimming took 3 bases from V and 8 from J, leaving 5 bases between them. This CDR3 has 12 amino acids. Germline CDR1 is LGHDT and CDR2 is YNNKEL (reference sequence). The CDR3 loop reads CASSHSDSPLHF. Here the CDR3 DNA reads TGTGCCAGCAGCCACAGTGATTCACCCCTCCACTTT.

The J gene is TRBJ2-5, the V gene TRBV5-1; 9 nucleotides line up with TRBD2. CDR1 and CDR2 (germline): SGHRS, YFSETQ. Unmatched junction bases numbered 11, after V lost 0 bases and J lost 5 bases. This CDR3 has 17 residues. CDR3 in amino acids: CASSLAGSGGPQETQYF. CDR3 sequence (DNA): TGCGCCAGCAGCTTGGCCGGGAGCGGGGGGCCCCAGGAGACCCAGTACTTC.

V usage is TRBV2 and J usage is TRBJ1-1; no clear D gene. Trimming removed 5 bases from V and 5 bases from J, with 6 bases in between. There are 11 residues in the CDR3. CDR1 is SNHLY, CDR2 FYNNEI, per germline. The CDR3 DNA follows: TGTGCCAGCAGTTATTTTACTGAAGCTTTCTTT. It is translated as CASSYFTEAFF. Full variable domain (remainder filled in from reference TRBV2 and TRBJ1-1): EPEVTQTPSHQVTQMGQEVILRCVPISNHLYFYWYRQILGQKVEFLVSFYNNEISEKSEIFDDQFSVERPDGSNFTLKIRSTKLEDSAMYFCASSYFTEAFFGQGTRLTVV.

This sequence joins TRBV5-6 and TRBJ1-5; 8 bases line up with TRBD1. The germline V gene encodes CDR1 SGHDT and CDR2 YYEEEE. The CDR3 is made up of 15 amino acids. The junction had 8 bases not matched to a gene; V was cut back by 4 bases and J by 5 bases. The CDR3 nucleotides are TGTGCCAGCAGCAGCTGGACAGGGTTTGATCAGCCCCAGCATTTT. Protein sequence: CASSSWTGFDQPQHF.

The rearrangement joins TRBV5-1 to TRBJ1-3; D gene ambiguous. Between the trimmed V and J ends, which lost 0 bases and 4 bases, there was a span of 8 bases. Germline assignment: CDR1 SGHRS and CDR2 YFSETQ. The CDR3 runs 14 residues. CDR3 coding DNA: TGCGCCAGCAGCTTGGACGCGGGAGGAAACACCATATATTTT. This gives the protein CASSLDAGGNTIYF.

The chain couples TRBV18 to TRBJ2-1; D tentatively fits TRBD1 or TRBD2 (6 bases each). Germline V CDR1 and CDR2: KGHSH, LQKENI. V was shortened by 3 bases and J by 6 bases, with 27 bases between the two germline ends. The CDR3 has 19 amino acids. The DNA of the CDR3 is TGTGCCAGCTCACCCACACCGCTCCCTCCCGGGGGCGCTCGCAATGAGCAGTTCTTC. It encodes CASSPTPLPPGGARNEQFF.

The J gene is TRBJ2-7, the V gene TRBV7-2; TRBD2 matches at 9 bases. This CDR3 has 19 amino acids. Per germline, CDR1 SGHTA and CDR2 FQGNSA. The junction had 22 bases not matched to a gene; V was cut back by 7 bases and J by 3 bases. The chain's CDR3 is CASTLYVAGAGGNFYEQYF. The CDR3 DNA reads TGTGCCAGCACCTTGTATGTAGCGGGGGCCGGTGGTAATTTCTACGAGCAGTACTTC.